The clone carrying this T cell receptor (beta chain) was detected many times. This CDR3 comprises 18 residues. From germline, CDR1 is SGHRS and CDR2 YFSETQ. J was trimmed by 2 bases and V by 4 bases; bases with no gene match: 11. The sample is drawn from a study of early T cells in non-severe SARS-CoV-2 infection. Study-level background: The input, bulk RNA from unsorted whole blood, was sequenced, and chains were unpaired.

The protocol attached unique molecular identifiers to individual cDNA molecules. TCRdb passed the 5' RACE reads through MiXCR, listing each CDR3 protein once. Of about 69,000 distinct CDR3 sequences listed, roughly 10% are singletons. The chain uses TRBV5-1 and TRBJ2-7; 14 positions agree with TRBD2. Sequenced sample: whole blood. The TCR sequence derives from an adult who was a healthcare worker with PCR-confirmed SARS-CoV-2 infection or an uninfected control (not recorded which). The CDR3 nucleotides read TGCGCCAGCAGCCAAGGGACTAGCGGGGGTTCGTCAACCTACGAGCAGTACTTC. As protein: CASSQGTSGGSSTYEQYF.